One sample yielded the 3 T cell receptor beta chains listed below, sequenced in a study of Ad26.COV2.S vaccination and SARS-CoV-2 variants. Treatment of the sample: around 19 received Ad26.COV2.S at low or high dose, single or two shots; about 5 received placebo; per-sample allocation not given. Material that was analyzed had been drawn on day 63 after the first vaccine or placebo injection. Only in-frame clones appear in the TCRdb table, and some are missing; sequencing was by immunoSEQ multiplex PCR. This table has more than 300,000 clones, less than 90% appearing once. Source: peripheral blood, taken in a trial of Ad26.COV2.S vaccine versus placebo. These receptor sequences come from a person aged 18-65 years who received the Ad26.COV2.S COVID-19 vaccine or a placebo.

The chain employs TRBV30 and TRBJ2-7, with no clear D. The CDR3 is 11 residues long. Germline V gene lookup returns CDR1 GTSNPN and CDR2 SVGIG (reference sequence). Trimming cost V 3 bases and J 5 bases, with 8 bases left between them. CDR3 sequence reads: CAWSASDEQYF. Here the CDR3 DNA reads TGTGCCTGGAGCGCCTCTGACGAGCAGTACTTC. Filled out from reference TRBV30 and TRBJ2-7, the complete variable domain reads SQTIHQWPATLVQPVGSPLSLECTVEGTSNPNLYWYRQAAGRGLQLLFYSVGIGQISSEVPQNLSASRPQDRQFILSSKKLLLSDSGFYLCAWSASDEQYFGPGTRLTVT.

The J gene is TRBJ2-7, the V gene TRBV9; 7 bases are shared with TRBD2. The V segment lost 3 bases and the J segment 7 bases; nucleotides outside the gene matches: 10. CDR3 length equals 14 residues. The germline gives CDR1 SGDLS, CDR2 YYNGEE. Here the CDR3 DNA reads TGTGCCAGCAGCGAATCCGGGGCAGCGGGAGAGCAGTACTTC. Translated, it gives CASSESGAAGEQYF.

The V call is TRBV7-9, the J call TRBJ1-1, with a tentative D call TRBD1 (5 bases). The germline CDR1 and CDR2 sequences are SEHNR and FQNEAQ (reference sequence). CDR3 length: 14 amino acids. V lost 3 bases and J lost 0, with 8 bases in between. CDR3 protein: CASSFSGMNTEAFF. The CDR3 nucleotides read TGTGCCAGCAGCTTCTCAGGGATGAACACTGAAGCTTTCTTT.